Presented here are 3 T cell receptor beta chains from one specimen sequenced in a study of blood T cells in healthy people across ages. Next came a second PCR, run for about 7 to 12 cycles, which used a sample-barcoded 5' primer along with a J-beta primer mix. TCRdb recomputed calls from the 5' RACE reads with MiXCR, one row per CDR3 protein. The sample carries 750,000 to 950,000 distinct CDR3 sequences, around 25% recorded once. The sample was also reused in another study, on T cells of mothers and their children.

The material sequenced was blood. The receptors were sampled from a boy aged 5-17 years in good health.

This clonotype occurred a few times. CDR3 loop: CASSYRVDNEQFF. The CDR3 nucleotides read TGTGCCAGCAGTTACCGAGTGGATAATGAGCAGTTCTTC. The J gene is TRBJ2-1, the V gene TRBV27; the D is unclear. From germline, CDR1 is MNHEY and CDR2 SMNVEV (reference sequence). The V end lost 4 bases, the J end lost 7 bases, and 11 bases lay between the germline ends. CDR3 size: 13 residues.

CDR3 sequence reads: CASSTFAPYGYTF. The CDR3 coding sequence is TGTGCCAGCAGTACCTTTGCCCCATATGGCTACACCTTC. This chain links TRBV6-5 with TRBJ1-2; D gene uncertain. Germline V gene data show CDR1 as MNHEY and CDR2 as SVGAGI. The CDR3 sequence is 13 residues long. V shed 5 bases and J shed 5 bases, with 12 bases lying between them.

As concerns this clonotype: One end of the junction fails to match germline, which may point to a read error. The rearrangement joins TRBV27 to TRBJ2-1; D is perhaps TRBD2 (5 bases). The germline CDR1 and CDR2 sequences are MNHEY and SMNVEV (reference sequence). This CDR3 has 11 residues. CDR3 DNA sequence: TGTGCCAGCAGTTTCGGGGAGACCCAGTGCTTC. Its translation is CASSFGETQCF.